This record concerns one T cell receptor beta chain sequence. Its antigen is currently unknown. The CDR3 spans 12 residues. The germline CDR1 and CDR2 sequences are GTSNPN and SVGIG (reference sequence). Trimming left V 0 bases short and J 3 bases short, with 5 bases between. Both 60 Vbeta primers and 13 Jbeta primers went into the PCR. The protocol was immunoSEQ multiplex PCR, while the TCRdb copy is restricted to in-frame clones and leaves out a portion. The data contain 70,000 to 95,000 clones, roughly 77% of them singletons. These data originate in a study of cytomegalovirus exposure and HLA in healthy donors. Overall study context: Unique TCR beta sequences numbering approximately 120 million came from around 180 million T cells in an earlier analysis.

General study results and limits: The authors enumerated some 160 TCR beta chains as linked to cytomegalovirus.

The sequenced sample was PBMCs. The receptor was derived from a woman between 40 and 50 years old in good health and CMV-seropositive. The chain joins TRBV30 to TRBJ2-5; no clear D gene. CDR3 bases: TGTGCCTGGAGTGTTCTTGAAGAGACCCAGTACTTC. Encoded protein: CAWSVLEETQYF.